These 8 T cell receptor beta chains share one sample of origin, sequenced in a study of blood T cell repertoires in COVID-19. Measured with immunoSEQ multiplex PCR; TCRdb has only the in-frame clones, and not every one. The sample lists about 100,000 clones; approximately 90% were seen once. Sequencing was carried out using peripheral blood. The receptors here all came from a man in his forties or fifties with active COVID-19.

A single count supports this clone. The J gene is TRBJ2-7, the V gene TRBV14; 9 nucleotides line up with TRBD2. J gave up 5 bases and V 4 bases, and 9 bases lay outside the gene matches. The length of the CDR3 is 15 residues. The V gene's germline CDR1 is SGHDN and CDR2 FVKESK. Here the CDR3 reads CASSPSGGRANEQYV. DNA of the CDR3: TGTGCCAGCAGCCCAAGTGGCGGGAGGGCTAACGAGCAGTACGTC.

This chain links TRBV9 with TRBJ1-5, with TRBD1 matching 7 bases. Trimming at V came to 0 bases and at J to 6 bases, leaving 6 bases not matched to a gene. This CDR3 region has 15 residues. CDR1 SGDLS and CDR2 YYNGEE come from the germline V gene. CDR3 in DNA: TGTGCCAGCAGCGTAGGATCAGGGGGGTCTCAGCCCCAGCATTTT. This gives the protein CASSVGSGGSQPQHF.

V gene TRBV5-8 combines with J gene TRBJ2-1; D is perhaps TRBD2 (5 bases). CDR1 and CDR2 from the germline V gene are SGHTS and YDEGEE. The CDR3 extends over 15 amino acids. V gave up 2 bases and J gave up 4 bases, with 13 bases separating them. The CDR3 bases are TGTGCCAGCAGCTTTGAGTTTACTAGGTACAATGAGCAGTTCTTC. Its translation is CASSFEFTRYNEQFF.

The J gene is TRBJ2-7, the V gene TRBV5-1; the match to TRBD1 covers 10 bases. The germline V gene encodes CDR1 SGHRS and CDR2 YFSETQ. This CDR3 has 14 residues. J was trimmed by 3 bases and V by 4 bases; bases with no gene match: 4. CDR3 coding DNA: TGCGCCAGCAGCCCAGGACAGGGGGTCTACGAGCAGTACTTC. This encodes CASSPGQGVYEQYF.

This sequence joins TRBV7-8 and TRBJ2-5, with D unresolved. The CDR3 is 11 amino acids. Trimming shortened V by 5 bases and J by 5 bases, and 6 bases separated the two germline ends. CDR1 SGHVS and CDR2 FQNEAQ come from the germline V gene. CDR3 nucleotides: TGTGCCAGCAGCCCCTCGGAGACCCAGTACTTC. Residues: CASSPSETQYF.

The chain employs TRBV11-2 and TRBJ1-2; 7 nucleotides match TRBD1. The CDR3 consists of 14 residues. The germline V gene encodes CDR1 SGHAT and CDR2 FQNNGV. V lost 5 bases to trimming and J lost 3 bases; unmatched junction nucleotides: 6. The CDR3 coding sequence is TGTGCCAGCAGCCAACCGGGACAGTACTATGGCTACACCTTC. Its protein is CASSQPGQYYGYTF.

The V gene is TRBV3-1 (or the pseudogene TRBV3-2), the J gene TRBJ2-5; maybe TRBD2 (5 bases). V dropped 1 base and J dropped 5 bases, with 8 bases sitting between them. This CDR3 is built from 13 residues. Looked up from germline, CDR1 is LGHDT and CDR2 is YNNKEL (reference sequence). In DNA form, the CDR3 reads TGTGCCAGCAGCCAAGTGCGAGGGGAGACCCAGTACTTC. Its translation: CASSQVRGETQYF.

The J gene is TRBJ2-2, the V gene TRBV29-1; maybe TRBD2 (6 bases). The germline CDR1 and CDR2 sequences are SQVTM and ANQGSEA. The V end was cut by 5 bases, the J end by 1 base, with 11 bases between. This CDR3 region has 14 residues. The CDR3 bases are TGCAGCGTTTGGGTGGGACTGAACACCGGGGAGCTGTTTTTT. Translation: CSVWVGLNTGELFF.